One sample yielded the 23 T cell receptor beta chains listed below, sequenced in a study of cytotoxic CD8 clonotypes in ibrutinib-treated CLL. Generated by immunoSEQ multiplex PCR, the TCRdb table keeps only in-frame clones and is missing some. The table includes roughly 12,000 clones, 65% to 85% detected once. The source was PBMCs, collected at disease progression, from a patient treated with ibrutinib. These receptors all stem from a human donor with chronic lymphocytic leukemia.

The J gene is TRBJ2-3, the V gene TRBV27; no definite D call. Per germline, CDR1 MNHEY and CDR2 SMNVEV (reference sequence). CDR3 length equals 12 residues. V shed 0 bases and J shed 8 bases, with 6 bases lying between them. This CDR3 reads CASSLSRSTQYF. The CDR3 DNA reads TGTGCCAGCAGTTTATCGAGGTCTACGCAGTATTTT.

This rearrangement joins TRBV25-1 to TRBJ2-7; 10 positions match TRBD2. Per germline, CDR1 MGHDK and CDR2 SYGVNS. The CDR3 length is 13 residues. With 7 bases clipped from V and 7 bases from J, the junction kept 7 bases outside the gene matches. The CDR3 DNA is TGTGCCAGCAACCTAGCGGGGGTAGGAGAGCAGTACTTC. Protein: CASNLAGVGEQYF.

The CDR3 sequence is CASSPPDRGFQPQHF. The CDR3 DNA sequence: TGTGCCAGCAGCCCCCCGGACAGGGGTTTTCAGCCCCAGCATTTT. This chain links TRBV11-3 with TRBJ1-5; 9 nucleotides agree with TRBD1. Unmatched junction bases numbered 8, after V lost 5 bases and J lost 6 bases. The CDR3 has 15 amino acids. CDR1 is SGHNT and CDR2 is YENEEA in the germline V gene.

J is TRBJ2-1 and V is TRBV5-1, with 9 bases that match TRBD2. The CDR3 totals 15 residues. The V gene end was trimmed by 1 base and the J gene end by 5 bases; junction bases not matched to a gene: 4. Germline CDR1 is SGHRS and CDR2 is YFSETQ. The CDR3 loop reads CASSLMSSGNNEQFF. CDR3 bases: TGCGCCAGCAGCTTGATGTCTAGCGGGAACAATGAGCAGTTCTTC. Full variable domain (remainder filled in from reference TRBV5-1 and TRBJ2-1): KAGVTQTPRYLIKTRGQQVTLSCSPISGHRSVSWYQQTPGQGLQFLFEYFSETQRNKGNFPGRFSGRQFSNSRSEMNVSTLELGDSALYLCASSLMSSGNNEQFFGPGTRLTVL.

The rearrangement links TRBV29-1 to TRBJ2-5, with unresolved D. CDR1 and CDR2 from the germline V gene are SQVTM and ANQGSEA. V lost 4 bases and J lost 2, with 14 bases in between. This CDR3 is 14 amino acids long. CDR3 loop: CSVGTVGKQETQYF. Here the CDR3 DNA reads TGCAGCGTTGGGACCGTAGGGAAACAAGAGACCCAGTACTTC.

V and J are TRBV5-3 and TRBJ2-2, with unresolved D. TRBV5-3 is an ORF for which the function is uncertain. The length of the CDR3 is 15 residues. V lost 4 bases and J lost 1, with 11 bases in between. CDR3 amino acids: CARSPGRKNTGELFF. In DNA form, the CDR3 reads TGTGCCAGAAGCCCCGGTCGGAAGAACACCGGGGAGCTGTTTTTT.

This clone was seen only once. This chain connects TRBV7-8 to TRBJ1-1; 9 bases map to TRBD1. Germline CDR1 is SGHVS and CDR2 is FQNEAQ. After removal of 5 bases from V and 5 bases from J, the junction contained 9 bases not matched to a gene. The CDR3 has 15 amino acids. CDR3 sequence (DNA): TGTGCCAGCAGCAACCCGTACAGGGGGCGGACTGAAGCTTTCTTT. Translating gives CASSNPYRGRTEAFF.

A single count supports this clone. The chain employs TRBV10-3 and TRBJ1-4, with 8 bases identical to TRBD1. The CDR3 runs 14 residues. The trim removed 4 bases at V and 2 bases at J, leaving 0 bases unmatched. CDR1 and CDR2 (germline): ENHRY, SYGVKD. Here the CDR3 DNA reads TGTGCCATCAGTGCAGGGGGCACTAATGAAAAACTGTTTTTT. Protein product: CAISAGGTNEKLFF.

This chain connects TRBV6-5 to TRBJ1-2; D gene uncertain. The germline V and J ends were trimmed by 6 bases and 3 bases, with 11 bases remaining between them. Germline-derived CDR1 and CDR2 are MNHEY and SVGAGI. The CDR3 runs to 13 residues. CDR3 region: CASRKQNYYGYTF. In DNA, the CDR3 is TGTGCCAGCAGAAAACAGAATTACTATGGCTACACCTTC.

CDR3 residues: CASSRGQNTDTQYF. The CDR3 region has the DNA TGTGCCTCATCCAGGGGGCAGAACACAGATACGCAGTATTTT. The chain uses TRBV6-4 and TRBJ2-3, with 8 bases lining up with TRBD1. Per the germline V gene, CDR1 is MRHNA and CDR2 is SNTAGT. J gave up 2 bases and V 11 bases, and 9 bases lay outside the gene matches. The CDR3 has 14 amino acids.

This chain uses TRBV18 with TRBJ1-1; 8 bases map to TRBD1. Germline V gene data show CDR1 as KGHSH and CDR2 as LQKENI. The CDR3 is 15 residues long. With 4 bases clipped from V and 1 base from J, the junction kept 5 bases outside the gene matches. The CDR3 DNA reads TGTGCCAGCTCACTTAGGACAGGGTCGAACACTGAAGCTTTCTTT. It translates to CASSLRTGSNTEAFF. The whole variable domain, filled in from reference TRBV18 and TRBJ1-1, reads NAGVMQNPRHLVRRRGQEARLRCSPMKGHSHVYWYRQLPEEGLKFMVYLQKENIIDESGMPKERFSAEFPKEGPSILRIQQVVRGDSAAYFCASSLRTGSNTEAFFGQGTRLTVV.

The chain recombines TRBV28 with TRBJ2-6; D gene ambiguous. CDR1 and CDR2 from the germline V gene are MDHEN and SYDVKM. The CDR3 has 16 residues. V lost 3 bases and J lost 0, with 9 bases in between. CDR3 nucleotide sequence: TGTGCCAGCAGTTTTGAAGCAGTCTCTGGGGCCAACGTCCTGACTTTC. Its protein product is CASSFEAVSGANVLTF.

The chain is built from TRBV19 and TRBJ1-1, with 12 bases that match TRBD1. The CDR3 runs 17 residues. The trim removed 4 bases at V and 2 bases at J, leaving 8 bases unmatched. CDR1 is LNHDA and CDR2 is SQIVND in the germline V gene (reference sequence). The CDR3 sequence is CASSRGGTGGGNTEAFF. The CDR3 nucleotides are TGTGCCAGTAGTAGAGGAGGGACAGGGGGCGGTAACACTGAAGCTTTCTTT. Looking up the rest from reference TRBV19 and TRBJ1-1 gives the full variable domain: DGGITQSPKYLFRKEGQNVTLSCEQNLNHDAMYWYRQDPGQGLRLIYYSQIVNDFQKGDIAEGYSVSREKKESFPLTVTSAQKNPTAFYLCASSRGGTGGGNTEAFFGQGTRLTVV.

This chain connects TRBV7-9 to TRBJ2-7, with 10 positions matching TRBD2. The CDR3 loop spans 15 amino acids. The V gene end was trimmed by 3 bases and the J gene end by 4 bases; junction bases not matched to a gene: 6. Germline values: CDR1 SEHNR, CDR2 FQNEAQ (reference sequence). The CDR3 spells CASSFRTSGKYEQYF. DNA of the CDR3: TGTGCCAGCAGCTTCCGGACTAGCGGAAAATACGAGCAGTACTTC.

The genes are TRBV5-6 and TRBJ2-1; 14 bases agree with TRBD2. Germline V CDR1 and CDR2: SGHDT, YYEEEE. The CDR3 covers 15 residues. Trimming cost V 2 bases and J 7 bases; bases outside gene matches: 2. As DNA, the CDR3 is TGTGCCAGCAGCTTAGGACTAGCGGGAGGTAATGAGCAGTTCTTC. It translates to CASSLGLAGGNEQFF.

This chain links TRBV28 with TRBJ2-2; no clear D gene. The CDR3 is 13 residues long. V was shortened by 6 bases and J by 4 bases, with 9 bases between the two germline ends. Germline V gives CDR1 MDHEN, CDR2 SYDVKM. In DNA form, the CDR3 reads TGTGCCAGCAGACGGGTGGTCACCGGGGAGCTGTTTTTT. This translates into CASRRVVTGELFF.

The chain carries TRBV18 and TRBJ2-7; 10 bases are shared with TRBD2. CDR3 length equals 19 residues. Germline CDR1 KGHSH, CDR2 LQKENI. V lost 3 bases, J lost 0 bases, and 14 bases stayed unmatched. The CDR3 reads CASSPRRTSGILSSYEQYF. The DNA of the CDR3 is TGTGCCAGCTCACCCCGAAGGACTAGCGGAATACTAAGCTCCTACGAGCAGTACTTC. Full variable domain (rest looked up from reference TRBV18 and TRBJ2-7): NAGVMQNPRHLVRRRGQEARLRCSPMKGHSHVYWYRQLPEEGLKFMVYLQKENIIDESGMPKERFSAEFPKEGPSILRIQQVVRGDSAAYFCASSPRRTSGILSSYEQYFGPGTRLTVT.

The DNA for the CDR3 is TGTGCCAGCAGTTACTCGGGAGGCTCCTCATCCTACGAGCAGTACTTC. It translates to CASSYSGGSSSYEQYF. The genes are TRBV6-5 and TRBJ2-7; a weak D match, TRBD2 (6 bases). The CDR3 length is 16 residues. Trimming pared 0 bases from V and 1 base from J, leaving 13 bases between. Germline V gene sequence: CDR1 MNHEY, CDR2 SVGAGI.

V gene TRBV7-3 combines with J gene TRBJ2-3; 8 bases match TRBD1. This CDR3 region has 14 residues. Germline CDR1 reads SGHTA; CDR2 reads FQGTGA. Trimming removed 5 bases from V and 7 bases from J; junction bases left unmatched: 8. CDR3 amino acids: CASSHPDRGHTQYF. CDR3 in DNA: TGTGCCAGCAGCCACCCAGACAGGGGTCATACGCAGTATTTT. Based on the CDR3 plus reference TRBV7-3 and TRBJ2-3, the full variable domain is GAGVSQTPSNKVTEKGKYVELRCDPISGHTALYWYRQSLGQGPEFLIYFQGTGAADDSGLPNDRFFAVRPEGSVSTLKIQRTERGDSAVYLCASSHPDRGHTQYFGPGTRLTVL.

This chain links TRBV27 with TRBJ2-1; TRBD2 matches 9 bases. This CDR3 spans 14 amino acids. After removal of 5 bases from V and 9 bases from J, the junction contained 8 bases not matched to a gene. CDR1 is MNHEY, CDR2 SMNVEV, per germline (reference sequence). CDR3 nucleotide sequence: TGTGCCAGCAGTCCCGGGGGACTAGCACTTGAGCAGTTCTTC. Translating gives CASSPGGLALEQFF.

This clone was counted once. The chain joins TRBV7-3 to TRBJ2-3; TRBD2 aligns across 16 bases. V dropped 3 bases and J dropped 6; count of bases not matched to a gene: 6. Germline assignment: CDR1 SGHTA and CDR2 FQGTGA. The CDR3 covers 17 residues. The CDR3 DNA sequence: TGTGCCAGCAGCTTCGGGACTAGCGGGAGGGCCGAGGATACGCAGTATTTT. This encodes CASSFGTSGRAEDTQYF.

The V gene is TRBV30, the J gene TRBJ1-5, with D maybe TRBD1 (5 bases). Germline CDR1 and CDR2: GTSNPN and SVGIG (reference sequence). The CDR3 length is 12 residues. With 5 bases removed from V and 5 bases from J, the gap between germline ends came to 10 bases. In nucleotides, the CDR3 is TGTGCCTGGCTTTGGGGCTATCAGCCCCAGCATTTT. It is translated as CAWLWGYQPQHF.

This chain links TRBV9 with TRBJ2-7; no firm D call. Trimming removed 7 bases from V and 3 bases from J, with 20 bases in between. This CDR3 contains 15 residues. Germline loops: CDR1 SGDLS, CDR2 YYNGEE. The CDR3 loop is CASSSEAAPRYEQYF. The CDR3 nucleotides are TGTGCCAGCTCATCCGAGGCGGCTCCTCGCTACGAGCAGTACTTC.